A selection of T cell receptor beta chains follows, all from one sample in a study of Ad26.COV2.S vaccination and SARS-CoV-2 variants. Here immunoSEQ multiplex PCR was the method, and the copy in TCRdb shows in-frame clones only, minus some. The table has about 320,000 clones, 85% to 90% seen once. Sequences were derived from peripheral blood, sampled in a trial of Ad26.COV2.S vaccine versus placebo. These receptors were obtained from a person between 18 and 65 years old who received the Ad26.COV2.S COVID-19 vaccine or a placebo. Both conserved end residues are part of each CDR3. D genes are given only for firm matches. Expanded clones get a size class; other rows say once, few or many, or leave the size out.

j_call: TRBJ2-5; clone_size: -; d_call: TRBD1; v_call: TRBV7-6; cdr3_aa: CASSLEGTGKETQYF; cdr3_nt: TGTGCCAGCAGCTTAGAGGGGACAGGGAAAGAGACCCAGTACTTC
j_call: TRBJ1-1; clone_size: -; d_call: -; v_call: TRBV12-3/TRBV12-4; cdr3_aa: CASSTGGMYEAFF; cdr3_nt: TGTGCCAGCAGTACGGGGGGGATGTATGAAGCTTTCTTT
j_call: TRBJ2-3; clone_size: -; d_call: -; v_call: TRBV27; cdr3_aa: CASSFEGRGTDTQYF; cdr3_nt: TGTGCCAGCAGTTTCGAGGGGCGGGGCACAGATACGCAGTATTTT
j_call: TRBJ2-7; clone_size: -; d_call: -; v_call: TRBV30; cdr3_aa: CAWPAGGFWF; cdr3_nt: TGTGCCTGGCCTGCTGGAGGTTTCTGGTTC
j_call: TRBJ1-1; clone_size: -; d_call: TRBD1; v_call: TRBV6-5; cdr3_aa: CASRRQGDTVEAFF; cdr3_nt: TGTGCCAGCAGACGACAGGGGGACACCGTTGAAGCTTTCTTT
j_call: TRBJ1-2; clone_size: few; d_call: -; v_call: TRBV7-2; cdr3_aa: CASSPSHYGYTF; cdr3_nt: TGTGCCAGCAGCCCCAGCCACTATGGCTACACCTTC
j_call: TRBJ1-1; clone_size: -; d_call: -; v_call: TRBV7-6; cdr3_aa: CASSRTGQRTEAFF; cdr3_nt: TGTGCCAGCAGCCGGACTGGCCAACGGACTGAAGCTTTCTTT
j_call: TRBJ1-2; clone_size: -; d_call: TRBD1; v_call: TRBV27; cdr3_aa: CASRERGRVYGYTF; cdr3_nt: TGTGCCAGCAGGGAGAGGGGGCGCGTCTATGGCTACACCTTC
j_call: TRBJ1-2; clone_size: -; d_call: -; v_call: TRBV19; cdr3_aa: CASSPGPARYGYTF; cdr3_nt: TGTGCCAGTAGTCCAGGCCCGGCTCGGTATGGCTACACCTTC
j_call: TRBJ2-5; clone_size: -; d_call: TRBD2; v_call: TRBV7-2; cdr3_aa: CASSLFLAGAETQYF; cdr3_nt: TGTGCCAGCAGCCTCTTTCTAGCGGGGGCAGAGACCCAGTACTTC
j_call: TRBJ1-5; clone_size: -; d_call: -; v_call: TRBV12-3/TRBV12-4; cdr3_aa: CASSGTGNQPQHF; cdr3_nt: TGTGCCAGCAGTGGAACAGGGAATCAGCCCCAGCATTTT
j_call: TRBJ1-2; clone_size: -; d_call: -; v_call: TRBV7-9; cdr3_aa: CASSLGDWGYTF; cdr3_nt: TGTGCCAGCAGCTTAGGGGACTGGGGCTACACCTTC
j_call: TRBJ2-2; clone_size: -; d_call: -; v_call: TRBV9; cdr3_aa: CASSPLDFGGSSNTGELFF; cdr3_nt: TGTGCCAGCAGCCCCCTCGATTTTGGGGGGTCCTCGAACACCGGGGAGCTGTTTTTT
j_call: TRBJ2-1; clone_size: few; d_call: -; v_call: TRBV11-3; cdr3_aa: CASSLEGNEQFF; cdr3_nt: TGTGCCAGCAGCTTGGAGGGGAATGAGCAGTTCTTC
j_call: TRBJ2-5; clone_size: -; d_call: -; v_call: TRBV24-1; cdr3_aa: CATSDLETQYF; cdr3_nt: TGTGCCACCAGTGATTTGGAGACCCAGTACTTC
j_call: TRBJ1-1; clone_size: -; d_call: -; v_call: TRBV9; cdr3_aa: CASSALHKNTEAFF; cdr3_nt: TGTGCCAGCAGCGCCCTACACAAGAACACTGAAGCTTTCTTT
j_call: TRBJ2-7; clone_size: -; d_call: TRBD1; v_call: TRBV7-9; cdr3_aa: CASSLGAARQGKNYEQYF; cdr3_nt: TGTGCCAGCAGCTTAGGAGCGGCGAGACAGGGGAAGAACTACGAGCAGTACTTC
j_call: TRBJ1-2; clone_size: -; d_call: TRBD1; v_call: TRBV10-3; cdr3_aa: CAISEGEGGVSGGYTF; cdr3_nt: TGTGCCATCAGTGAAGGGGAAGGGGGCGTTAGTGGTGGCTACACCTTC
j_call: TRBJ2-2; clone_size: -; d_call: TRBD1; v_call: TRBV4-3; cdr3_aa: CASSPGQGGYTGELFF; cdr3_nt: TGCGCCAGCAGCCCGGGACAGGGCGGGTACACCGGGGAGCTGTTTTTT
j_call: TRBJ2-4; clone_size: once; d_call: -; v_call: TRBV11-3; cdr3_aa: CASSSGAKNIQYF; cdr3_nt: TGTGCCAGCAGCTCCGGGGCCAAAAACATTCAGTACTTC
j_call: TRBJ1-4; clone_size: -; d_call: -; v_call: TRBV5-4; cdr3_aa: CASSSDSATNEKLFF; cdr3_nt: TGTGCCAGCAGCAGCGATTCTGCAACTAATGAAAAACTGTTTTTT
j_call: TRBJ2-7; clone_size: -; d_call: TRBD2; v_call: TRBV11-2; cdr3_aa: CASSPRGRGGEQYF; cdr3_nt: TGTGCCAGCAGCCCCCGCGGGAGGGGCGGGGAGCAGTACTTC
j_call: TRBJ2-3; clone_size: once; d_call: TRBD2; v_call: TRBV7-2; cdr3_aa: CASSIGLAGGPADTQYF; cdr3_nt: TGTGCCAGCAGCATAGGACTAGCGGGGGGGCCCGCAGATACGCAGTATTTT
j_call: TRBJ1-4; clone_size: -; d_call: -; v_call: TRBV4-2; cdr3_aa: CASSQGQGVNEKLFF; cdr3_nt: TGTGCCAGCAGCCAAGGACAAGGGGTAAATGAAAAACTGTTTTTT
j_call: TRBJ1-6; clone_size: -; d_call: TRBD1; v_call: TRBV7-2; cdr3_aa: CATNQQGAYNSPLHF; cdr3_nt: TGTGCCACCAACCAACAGGGGGCATATAATTCACCCCTCCACTTT